Each of the 14 T cell receptor beta chains below was sequenced from the same sample in a study of shared clonotypes between healthy human individuals. Naive CD8 cells, CD45RO-negative and positively selected for CCR7, excluded terminally differentiated effector memory CD45RA+ cells. Clones were read by immunoSEQ multiplex PCR, and TCRdb kept only the in-frame ones, dropping some. The table includes about 2.2 million clones, roughly 91% detected once. Sequencing was carried out using naive CD8+ T cells from PBMCs. Receptors were obtained from a man between 18 and 35 years old in good health. Some clones in this sample may be carry-over from other donors' samples.

In DNA form, the CDR3 reads TGTGCCAGCAGCCCCGACGGAGGATGGGAGACCCAGTACTTC. Translated: CASSPDGGWETQYF. The J gene is TRBJ2-5, the V gene TRBV7-2; D possibly corresponds to TRBD2 (5 bases). CDR1 is SGHTA, CDR2 FQGNSA, per germline. V lost 5 bases and J lost 5, with 15 bases in between. The CDR3 totals 14 residues.

The chain employs TRBV18 and TRBJ2-2; D gene uncertain. Germline CDR1 reads KGHSH; CDR2 reads LQKENI. This CDR3 is built from 14 residues. Trimming removed 2 bases from V and 5 bases from J, with 9 bases in between. Here the CDR3 reads CASSPSSWTGELFF. As DNA, the CDR3 is TGTGCCAGCTCACCATCGAGTTGGACCGGGGAGCTGTTTTTT.

This chain joins TRBV7-9 and TRBJ2-7; D could derive from TRBD1 or TRBD2 (6 bases each). This CDR3 has 14 residues. Trimming pared 4 bases from V and 4 bases from J, leaving 14 bases between. Germline V gives CDR1 SEHNR, CDR2 FQNEAQ (reference sequence). This chain's CDR3 is CASSYAGQNYEQYF. The CDR3, as DNA: TGTGCCAGCAGCTACGCGGGACAAAATTACGAGCAGTACTTC.

CDR3 DNA: TGCGCCAGCAGCCAACAGGCGGGACTAGCGGGAGTCGACGAGCAGTACTTC. It yields the protein CASSQQAGLAGVDEQYF. The chain carries TRBV4-1 and TRBJ2-7, with 14 bases that match TRBD2. Germline assignment: CDR1 MGHRA and CDR2 YSYEKL. The CDR3 consists of 17 residues. Trimming took 2 bases from V and 5 from J; bases not matched to a gene: 8.

This chain joins TRBV5-1 and TRBJ2-3; TRBD1 aligns across 8 bases. Trimming cost V 3 bases and J 2 bases; bases outside gene matches: 5. Germline V gene data show CDR1 as SGHRS and CDR2 as YFSETQ. This CDR3 contains 15 residues. CDR3 sequence (DNA): TGCGCCAGCAGCTGGACAGGGACGTTCACAGATACGCAGTATTTT. The encoded protein is CASSWTGTFTDTQYF.

This clone was seen just once. The chain uses TRBV27 and TRBJ2-5, with no clear D. CDR1 and CDR2 (germline): MNHEY, SMNVEV (reference sequence). The CDR3 length is 15 residues. Trimming took 8 bases from V and 1 from J, leaving 17 bases between them. DNA of the CDR3: TGTGCCAGCCCCCGAGGCGGCAGATTCCAAGAGACCCAGTACTTC. Protein: CASPRGGRFQETQYF.

The chain couples TRBV28 to TRBJ1-5; tentatively, D is TRBD1 (6 bases). Germline CDR1 is MDHEN and CDR2 is SYDVKM. V was clipped by 7 bases and J by 0 bases, with 10 bases between them. This CDR3 region has 14 residues. This CDR3 is CASKGVYSNQPQHF. The CDR3 coding sequence is TGTGCCAGCAAGGGGGTCTATAGCAATCAGCCCCAGCATTTT.

The gene calls are TRBV29-1 and TRBJ2-1; 9 bases are shared with TRBD2. Germline assignment: CDR1 SQVTM and CDR2 ANQGSEA. CDR3 length: 15 residues. V gave up 0 bases and J gave up 2 bases; unmatched junction bases: 2. The CDR3 here is CSVEEASGAYNEQFF. The CDR3 DNA reads TGCAGCGTTGAAGAAGCTAGCGGGGCCTACAATGAGCAGTTCTTC.

The chain uses TRBV4-3 and TRBJ2-7; 10 bases align to TRBD1. V shed 11 bases, J shed 5 bases, and the junction held 6 bases outside the gene matches. CDR3 length: 12 residues. CDR1 and CDR2 from the germline V gene are LGHNA and YSLEER. CDR3 coding DNA: TGCGCCGCGGGGGACAGGGGACACGAGCAGTACTTC. Translated: CAAGDRGHEQYF.

This clone is a singleton in its sample. CDR3 in amino acids: CASSLSPGEQYF. The DNA of the CDR3 is TGTGCCAGCAGTTTGTCGCCCGGGGAGCAGTACTTC. V and J are TRBV27 and TRBJ2-7; no clear D. Trimming cost V 3 bases and J 7 bases, with 10 bases left between them. Germline V gene lookup returns CDR1 MNHEY and CDR2 SMNVEV (reference sequence). This CDR3 has 12 amino acids.

DNA for the CDR3: TGTGCCAGCAGCCAGGAAAGGTCTTTTGAAGCTTTCTTT. It codes for CASSQERSFEAFF. The genes are TRBV5-4 and TRBJ1-1, with unresolved D. This CDR3 region has 13 residues. CDR1 and CDR2 (germline): SGHNT, YYREEE (reference sequence). V was pared by 4 bases and J by 7 bases, with 14 bases between. Full variable domain (outside the CDR3, taken from reference TRBV5-4 and TRBJ1-1): ETGVTQSPTHLIKTRGQQVTLRCSSQSGHNTVSWYQQALGQGPQFIFQYYREEENGRGNFPPRFSGLQFPNYSSELNVNALELDDSALYLCASSQERSFEAFFGQGTRLTVV.

The chain carries TRBV7-8 and TRBJ2-3; TRBD2 matches 8 bases. Germline CDR1 is SGHVS and CDR2 is FQNEAQ. The junction had 11 bases not matched to a gene; V was cut back by 5 bases and J by 4 bases. The CDR3 totals 16 residues. In DNA, the CDR3 is TGTGCCAGCAGCCCCCATGAGGGACTAGGAGCAGATACGCAGTATTTT. This encodes CASSPHEGLGADTQYF.

The chain couples TRBV27 to TRBJ2-1, with D unclear. The CDR3 consists of 15 residues. Germline CDR1 reads MNHEY; CDR2 reads SMNVEV (reference sequence). Deletions cut 5 bases from V and 0 bases from J, with 11 bases between. The CDR3 bases are TGTGCCAGCAGTCTCCATCCGAGCTCCTACAATGAGCAGTTCTTC. It specifies CASSLHPSSYNEQFF.

The rearrangement links TRBV7-9 to TRBJ2-2; D is possibly TRBD1 (6 bases). This CDR3 has 16 residues. Trimming removed 5 bases at V and 6 bases at J, with 19 bases between. Germline CDR1 is SEHNR and CDR2 is FQNEAQ (reference sequence). The CDR3 DNA follows: TGTGCCAGCAGCCCGCTCAGGGGACCGTTGGCCGGGGAGCTGTTTTTT. It encodes CASSPLRGPLAGELFF.